This record concerns one TCR beta chain sequence. This record comes from a study of T cells after yellow fever vaccination. TCRdb ran MiXCR on the 5' RACE reads and lists one entry per CDR3 protein. The sample has some 150,000 distinct CDR3 sequences; around 8.5% are singletons. V was trimmed by 3 bases and J by 2 bases, leaving 12 bases between them. There are 15 residues in the CDR3. This sequence originates from a man between 18 and 35 years old who received the YFV17D yellow fever vaccine. Sequences were derived from CD8+ T cells sorted from PBMCs, sampled 45 days after the yellow fever booster vaccination. The chain joins TRBV12-3 or TRBV12-4 to TRBJ2-3; D might be TRBD2 (5 bases). The DNA of the CDR3 is TGTGCCAGCAGTTTTATGAGGGTATCCACAGATACGCAGTATTTT. It codes for CASSFMRVSTDTQYF.